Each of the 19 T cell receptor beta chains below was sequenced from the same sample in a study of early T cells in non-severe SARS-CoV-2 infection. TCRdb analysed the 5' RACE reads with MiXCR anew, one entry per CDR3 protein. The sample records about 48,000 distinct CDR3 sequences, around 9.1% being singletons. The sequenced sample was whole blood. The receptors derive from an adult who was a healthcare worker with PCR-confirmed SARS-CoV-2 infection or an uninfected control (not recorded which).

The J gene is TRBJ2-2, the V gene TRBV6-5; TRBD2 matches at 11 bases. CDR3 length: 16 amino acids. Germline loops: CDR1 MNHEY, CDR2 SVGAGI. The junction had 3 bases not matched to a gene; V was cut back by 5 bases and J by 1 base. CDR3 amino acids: CASSEGTSGNTGELFF. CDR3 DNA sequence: TGTGCCAGCAGTGAAGGGACTAGCGGGAACACCGGGGAGCTGTTTTTT.

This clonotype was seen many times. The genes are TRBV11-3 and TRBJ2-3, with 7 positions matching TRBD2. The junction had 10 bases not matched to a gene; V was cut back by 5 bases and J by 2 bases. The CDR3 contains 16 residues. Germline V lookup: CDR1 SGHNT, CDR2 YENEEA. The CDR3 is CASSHGGFPDTDTQYF. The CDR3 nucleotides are TGTGCCAGCAGCCACGGGGGGTTTCCCGACACAGATACGCAGTATTTT. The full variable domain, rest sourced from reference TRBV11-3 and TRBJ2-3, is EAGVVQSPRYKIIEKKQPVAFWCNPISGHNTLYWYLQNLGQGPELLIRYENEEAVDDSQLPKDRFSAERLKGVDSTLKIQPAELGDSAVYLCASSHGGFPDTDTQYFGPGTRLTVL.

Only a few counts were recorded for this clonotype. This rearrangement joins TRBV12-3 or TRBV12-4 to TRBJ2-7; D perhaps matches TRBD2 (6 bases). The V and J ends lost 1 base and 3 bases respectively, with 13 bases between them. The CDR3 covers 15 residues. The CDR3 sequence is CASSLGLEVHYEQYF. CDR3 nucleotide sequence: TGTGCCAGCAGTTTAGGACTAGAGGTTCACTACGAGCAGTACTTC.

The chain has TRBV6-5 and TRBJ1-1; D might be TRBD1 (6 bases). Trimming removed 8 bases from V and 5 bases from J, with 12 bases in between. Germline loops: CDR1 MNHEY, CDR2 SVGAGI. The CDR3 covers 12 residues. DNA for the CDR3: TGTGCCAGCTGGGGGGCCAGGACTGAAGCTTTCTTT. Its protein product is CASWGARTEAFF.

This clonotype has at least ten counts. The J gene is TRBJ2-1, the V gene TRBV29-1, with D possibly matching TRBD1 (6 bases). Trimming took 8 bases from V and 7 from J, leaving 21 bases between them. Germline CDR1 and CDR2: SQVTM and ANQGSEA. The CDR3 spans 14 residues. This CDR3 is CSSAQEQGANEQFF. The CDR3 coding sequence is TGCAGCTCCGCCCAAGAACAGGGAGCGAATGAGCAGTTCTTC.

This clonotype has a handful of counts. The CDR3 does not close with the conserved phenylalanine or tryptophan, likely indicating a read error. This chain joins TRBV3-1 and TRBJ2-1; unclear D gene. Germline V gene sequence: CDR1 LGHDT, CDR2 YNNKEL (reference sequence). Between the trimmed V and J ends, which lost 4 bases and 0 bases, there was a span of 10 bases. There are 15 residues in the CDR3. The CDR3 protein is CASSPRPTSYNEQFV. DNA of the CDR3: TGTGCCAGCAGCCCTCGGCCAACCTCCTACAATGAGCAGTTCGTC.

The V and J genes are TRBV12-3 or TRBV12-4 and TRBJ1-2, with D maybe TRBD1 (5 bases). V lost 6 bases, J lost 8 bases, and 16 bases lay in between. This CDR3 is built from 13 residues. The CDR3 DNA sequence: TGTGCCAGCAGACCTGGGACGTTTTGGGGCTACACCTTC. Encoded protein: CASRPGTFWGYTF.

The chain's CDR3 is CASSLELGLVGEQYF. The CDR3 DNA follows: TGTGCCAGCAGCTTAGAACTGGGACTAGTCGGCGAGCAGTACTTC. V gene TRBV7-6 combines with J gene TRBJ2-7; 8 bases are a match to TRBD2. V trimming: 1 base; J trimming: 6 bases; junction bases outside the gene matches: 8. Germline V gene data show CDR1 as SGHVS and CDR2 as FNYEAQ. This CDR3 is built from 15 residues.

Here the CDR3 DNA reads TGTGCCAGCAGTTTCAGGGGGCGCCCGGGAACCGGGGAGCTGTTTTTT. Translating it yields CASSFRGRPGTGELFF. The gene calls are TRBV28 and TRBJ2-2; 8 positions agree with TRBD1. With V trimmed by 3 bases and J by 5 bases, 8 bases remained unmatched. This CDR3 is built from 16 residues. The V gene's germline CDR1 is MDHEN and CDR2 SYDVKM.

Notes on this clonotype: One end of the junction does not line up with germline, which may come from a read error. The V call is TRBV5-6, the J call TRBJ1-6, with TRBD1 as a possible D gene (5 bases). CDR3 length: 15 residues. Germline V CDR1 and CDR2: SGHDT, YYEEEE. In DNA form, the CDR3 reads TGTGCCGGCAGCCGTCGGGGCTCCTACGGTTCACCCCTCCACTTT. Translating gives CAGSRRGSYGSPLHF.

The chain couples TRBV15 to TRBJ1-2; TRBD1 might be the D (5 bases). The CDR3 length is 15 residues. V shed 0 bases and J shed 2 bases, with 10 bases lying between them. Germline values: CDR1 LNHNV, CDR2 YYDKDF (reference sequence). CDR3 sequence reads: CATSRDLGVNYGYTF. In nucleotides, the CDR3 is TGTGCCACCAGCAGAGATCTGGGGGTCAACTATGGCTACACCTTC.

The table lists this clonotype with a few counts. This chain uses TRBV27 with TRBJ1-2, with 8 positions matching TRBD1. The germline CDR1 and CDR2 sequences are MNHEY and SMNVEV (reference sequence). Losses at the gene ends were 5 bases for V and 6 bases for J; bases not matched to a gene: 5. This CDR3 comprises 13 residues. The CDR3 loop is CASSPLQGDGYTF. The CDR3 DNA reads TGTGCCAGCAGTCCATTACAGGGGGATGGCTACACCTTC.

CDR3 sequence (DNA): TGTGCCATCAGTGCGGAGGGACTGAGCTCCTACAATGAGCAGTTCTTC. It specifies CAISAEGLSSYNEQFF. The J gene is TRBJ2-1, the V gene TRBV10-3, with D perhaps matching TRBD2 (6 bases). This CDR3 contains 16 residues. Trimming left V 4 bases short and J 0 bases short, with 13 bases between. CDR1 and CDR2 (germline): ENHRY, SYGVKD.

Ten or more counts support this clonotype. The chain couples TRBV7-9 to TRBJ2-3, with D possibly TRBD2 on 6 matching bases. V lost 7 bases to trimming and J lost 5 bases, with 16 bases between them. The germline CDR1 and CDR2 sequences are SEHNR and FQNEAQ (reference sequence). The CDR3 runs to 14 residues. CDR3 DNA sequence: TGTGCCAGCAAGGAGGGGCCTGGTGGAGATACGCAGTATTTT. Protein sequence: CASKEGPGGDTQYF.

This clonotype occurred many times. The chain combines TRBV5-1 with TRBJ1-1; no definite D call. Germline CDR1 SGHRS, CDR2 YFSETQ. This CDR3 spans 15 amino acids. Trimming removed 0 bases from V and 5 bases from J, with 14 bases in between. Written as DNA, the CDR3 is TGCGCCAGCAGCTTGGTTACGGGTTTCGGGACTGAAGCTTTCTTT. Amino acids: CASSLVTGFGTEAFF.

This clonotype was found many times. CDR3 amino acids: CASSSNRVSYGYTF. As DNA, the CDR3 is TGTGCCAGCAGTTCCAACAGGGTTAGCTATGGCTACACCTTC. The chain uses TRBV27 and TRBJ1-2; D perhaps matches TRBD1 (6 bases). There are 14 residues in the CDR3. The V end was cut by 4 bases, the J end by 4 bases, with 13 bases between. Germline loops: CDR1 MNHEY, CDR2 SMNVEV (reference sequence).

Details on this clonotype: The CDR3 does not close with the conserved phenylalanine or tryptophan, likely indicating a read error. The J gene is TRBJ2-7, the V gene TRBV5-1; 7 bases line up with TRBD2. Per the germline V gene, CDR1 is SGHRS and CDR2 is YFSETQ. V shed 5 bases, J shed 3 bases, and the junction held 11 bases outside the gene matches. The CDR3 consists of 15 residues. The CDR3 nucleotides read TGCGCCAGCAGGCCGAGGGAGGGCACACTCTACGAGCAGTACCTC. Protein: CASRPREGTLYEQYL.

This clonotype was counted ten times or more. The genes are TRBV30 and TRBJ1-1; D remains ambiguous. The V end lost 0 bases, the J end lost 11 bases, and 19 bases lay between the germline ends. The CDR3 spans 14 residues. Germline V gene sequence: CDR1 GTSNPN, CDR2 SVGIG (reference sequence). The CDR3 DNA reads TGTGCCTGGAGTGTTCTAGGCAGTACGTCCCAGGCTTTCTTT. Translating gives CAWSVLGSTSQAFF.

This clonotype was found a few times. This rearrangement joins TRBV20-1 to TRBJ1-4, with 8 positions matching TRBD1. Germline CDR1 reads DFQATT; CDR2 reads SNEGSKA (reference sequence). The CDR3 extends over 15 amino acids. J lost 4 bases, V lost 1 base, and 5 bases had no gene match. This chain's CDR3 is CSARGGTGYNEKLFF. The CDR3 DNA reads TGCAGTGCTAGAGGGGGGACAGGCTATAATGAAAAACTGTTTTTT.